This TCR beta chain was profiled in a study of cytomegalovirus exposure and HLA in healthy donors. Germline loops: CDR1 SEHNR, CDR2 FQNEAQ (reference sequence). V lost 2 bases to trimming and J lost 7 bases; unmatched junction nucleotides: 5. The CDR3 has 14 amino acids. PCR was performed using 60 Vbeta and 13 Jbeta primers. Assay used: immunoSEQ multiplex PCR; TCRdb lists only in-frame clones, some missing. The sample records about 190,000 clones, 75% to 90% being singletons. The chain uses TRBV7-9 and TRBJ2-1; 7 bases agree with TRBD1. Material for sequencing was PBMCs. The TCR originated in a man aged 35-49 years in good health and CMV-seropositive. The CDR3 protein is CASSLQNRGNEQFF. CDR3 sequence (DNA): TGTGCCAGCAGCTTACAGAACAGGGGAAATGAGCAGTTCTTC. The variable domain in full, completed from reference TRBV7-9 and TRBJ2-1, reads DTGVSQNPRHKITKRGQNVTFRCDPISEHNRLYWYRQTLGQGPEFLTYFQNEAQLEKSRLLSDRFSAERPKGSFSTLEIQRTEQGDSAMYLCASSLQNRGNEQFFGPGTRLTVL.